Below, one T cell receptor (beta chain) is given with its context. The sample belongs to a study of OX40 agonist ivuxolimab in advanced cancers. About the research overall: Clinicians treated patients with ivuxolimab, an agonistic anti-OX40 (CD134) antibody.

The table came from immunoSEQ multiplex PCR; TCRdb's copy has only in-frame clones and leaves some out. The sample lists 68,000 or so clones; roughly 90% were seen once. V lost 5 bases, J lost 9 bases, and 15 bases stayed unmatched. Germline V lookup: CDR1 SGHTA, CDR2 FQGTGA. This CDR3 contains 16 residues. Systemic immunosuppression or autoimmune disease history was grounds to exclude patients. The sample was CD4+ or CD8+ T cells sorted from blood, taken in a trial of the OX40 agonist ivuxolimab. The chain joins TRBV7-3 to TRBJ2-1, with 8 nucleotides matching TRBD2. This sequence originates from an adult with an advanced solid tumor such as melanoma, head and neck, liver or kidney cancer. The CDR3 region is CASSPTRAPGGGEQFF. The DNA for the CDR3 is TGTGCCAGCAGCCCTACGAGGGCCCCGGGAGGGGGTGAGCAGTTCTTC. Filled out from reference TRBV7-3 and TRBJ2-1, the complete variable domain reads GAGVSQTPSNKVTEKGKYVELRCDPISGHTALYWYRQSLGQGPEFLIYFQGTGAADDSGLPNDRFFAVRPEGSVSTLKIQRTERGDSAVYLCASSPTRAPGGGEQFFGPGTRLTVL.